The present TCR beta chain was sequenced within a study of cytomegalovirus exposure and HLA in healthy donors. The PCR used 60 Vbeta and 13 Jbeta primers. The repertoire was sequenced with immunoSEQ multiplex PCR; TCRdb's copy has only in-frame clones and lacks some. The table has about 180,000 clones, more than 75% seen once. The CDR3 length is 14 residues. From germline, CDR1 is SNHLY and CDR2 FYNNEI. V was shortened by 0 bases and J by 9 bases, with 12 bases between the two germline ends. The receptor comes from a woman in her 30s in good health and CMV-seropositive. Sequenced sample: PBMCs. This rearrangement joins TRBV2 to TRBJ2-1, with a possible D match to TRBD2 (6 bases). CDR3 protein: CASSEARTNIEQFF. The DNA for the CDR3 is TGTGCCAGCAGTGAAGCAAGGACTAATATTGAGCAGTTCTTC.